The 9 T cell receptor beta chains below all came from one sample that was sequenced in a study of OX40 agonist ivuxolimab in advanced cancers. TCRdb's table, derived via immunoSEQ multiplex PCR, lists solely in-frame clones and lacks some. This table has 40,000 to 45,000 clones, 85% to 90% appearing once. Sequenced here: CD4+ or CD8+ T cells sorted from blood, sampled in a trial of the OX40 agonist ivuxolimab. The source is an adult with an advanced solid tumor such as melanoma, head and neck, liver or kidney cancer.

This rearrangement joins TRBV18 to TRBJ2-1; TRBD2 matches at 16 bases. Germline V CDR1 and CDR2: KGHSH, LQKENI. CDR3 length: 18 amino acids. The trim removed 6 bases at V and 0 bases at J, leaving 5 bases unmatched. CDR3 protein: CASSQGLAGGSSYNEQFF. CDR3 sequence (DNA): TGTGCCAGCTCCCAGGGACTAGCGGGGGGGAGCTCCTACAATGAGCAGTTCTTC.

The sample holds one count of this clone. V usage is TRBV5-1 and J usage is TRBJ1-4; 8 bases fit TRBD1. Germline V CDR1 and CDR2: SGHRS, YFSETQ. J was trimmed by 7 bases and V by 0 bases; bases with no gene match: 2. The CDR3 extends over 14 amino acids. This CDR3 is CASSLDRGSEKLFF. The DNA for the CDR3 is TGCGCCAGCAGCTTGGACAGGGGGTCTGAAAAACTGTTTTTT.

This clone was observed a handful of times. This sequence joins TRBV6-1 and TRBJ2-5; maybe TRBD1 (5 bases). Trimming took off 6 bases at V and 4 bases at J, with 12 bases between the two ends. Germline CDR1 is MNHNS and CDR2 is SASEGT. The CDR3 is made up of 13 amino acids. The CDR3, as DNA: TGTGCCAGCAGGGACACACACCCAGAGACCCAGTACTTC. As protein: CASRDTHPETQYF.

This chain joins TRBV7-9 and TRBJ1-1; D ambiguous. Germline CDR1 reads SEHNR; CDR2 reads FQNEAQ (reference sequence). This CDR3 is 13 amino acids long. Trimming removed 5 bases at V and 1 base at J, with 8 bases between. For the CDR3, the DNA is TGTGCCAGCAGCCCCCCGCAGAACACTGAAGCTTTCTTT. Translated, it gives CASSPPQNTEAFF.

The chain employs TRBV12-5 and TRBJ2-3; 7 bases map to TRBD2. Germline loops: CDR1 LGHNT, CDR2 FRNRAP. The junction had 9 bases not matched to a gene; V was cut back by 3 bases and J by 3 bases. The CDR3 is 16 residues long. CDR3 residues: CASGLELARWTDTQYF. DNA for the CDR3: TGTGCTAGTGGTTTAGAACTAGCGAGATGGACAGATACGCAGTATTTT.

The rearrangement links TRBV5-1 to TRBJ2-7, with D possibly being TRBD2 (6 bases). From germline, CDR1 is SGHRS and CDR2 YFSETQ. Trimming took off 6 bases at V and 7 bases at J, with 20 bases between the two ends. The CDR3 covers 14 residues. This CDR3 is CASTPADVAGEQYF. In nucleotides, the CDR3 is TGCGCCAGCACCCCCGCAGACGTGGCGGGGGAGCAGTACTTC.

The chain combines TRBV15 with TRBJ2-2; tentative D call: TRBD1 (5 bases). Germline lookup yields CDR1 LNHNV and CDR2 YYDKDF (reference sequence). The CDR3 is 16 residues long. Deletions cut 1 base from V and 7 bases from J, with 16 bases between. CDR3 sequence reads: CATSRARTRDGGELFF. The DNA for the CDR3 is TGTGCCACCAGCAGAGCCAGGACAAGGGATGGCGGGGAGCTGTTTTTT.

This chain connects TRBV6-5 to TRBJ1-5, with 9 nucleotides matching TRBD1. Germline V gene data show CDR1 as MNHEY and CDR2 as SVGAGI. The ends lost 2 bases at V and 5 bases at J; junction bases unmatched: 4. CDR3 length: 15 residues. The CDR3 nucleotides are TGTGCCAGCAGTTACGCGACAGGGGGGGATCAGCCCCAGCATTTT. Its protein product is CASSYATGGDQPQHF.

V is TRBV28 and J is TRBJ2-1, with D possibly being TRBD1 (9 bases). Germline V gene data show CDR1 as MDHEN and CDR2 as SYDVKM. V gave up 5 bases and J gave up 1 base, with 30 bases separating them. The CDR3 is 21 residues long. CDR3 bases: TGTGCCAGCAGTCCGAACCCCGGGACAGGGACAAGCGGGAGATCCTACAATGAGCAGTTCTTC. It codes for CASSPNPGTGTSGRSYNEQFF.